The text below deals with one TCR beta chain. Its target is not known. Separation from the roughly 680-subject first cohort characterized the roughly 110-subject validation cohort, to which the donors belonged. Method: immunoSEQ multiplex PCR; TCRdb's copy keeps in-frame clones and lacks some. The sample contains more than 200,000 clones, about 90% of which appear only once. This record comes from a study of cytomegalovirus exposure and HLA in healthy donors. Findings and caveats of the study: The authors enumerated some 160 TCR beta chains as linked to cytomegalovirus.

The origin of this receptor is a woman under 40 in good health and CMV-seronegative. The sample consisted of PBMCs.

CDR3 nucleotides: TGTGCCAGCAGTCCTCTTAGGGAGCAAGGCTACACCTTC. It codes for CASSPLREQGYTF. The chain combines TRBV25-1 with TRBJ1-2, with no clear D. Germline-derived CDR1 and CDR2 are MGHDK and SYGVNS. The CDR3 extends over 13 amino acids. Trimming left V 5 bases short and J 8 bases short, with 15 bases between.